What follows are 30 T cell receptor beta chains derived from one specimen sequenced in a study of shared clonotypes between healthy human individuals. Naive-designated CD8 cells lacked CD45RO, were positively enriched for CCR7, and omitted terminally differentiated effector memory CD45RA+ cells. Profiled with immunoSEQ multiplex PCR; TCRdb holds only in-frame clones, not every one. The data hold about 2 million clones, with about 95% observed a single time. Input material: naive CD8+ T cells sorted from blood. These receptors came from a young man in good health.

This clone was seen a single time. The same CDR3 is also encoded by other DNA sequences in this sample. This rearrangement joins TRBV27 to TRBJ1-4, with no clear D. In germline, CDR1 is MNHEY, CDR2 SMNVEV (reference sequence). V lost 3 bases and J lost 0, with 5 bases in between. This CDR3 spans 14 amino acids. DNA of the CDR3: TGTGCCAGCAGTTTTACGGCAACTAATGAAAAACTGTTTTTT. This sequence encodes CASSFTATNEKLFF.

Worth noting for this clone: Other DNA variants within this sample encode the same CDR3. The chain recombines TRBV28 with TRBJ2-1; D is perhaps TRBD2 (5 bases). V was pared by 2 bases and J by 4 bases, with 6 bases between. This CDR3 contains 13 residues. CDR1 is MDHEN, CDR2 SYDVKM, per germline. CDR3 loop: CASSLRGYNEQFF. Written as DNA, the CDR3 is TGTGCCAGCAGTTTACGGGGATACAATGAGCAGTTCTTC. The complete variable domain, with remaining parts taken from reference TRBV28 and TRBJ2-1, reads DVKVTQSSRYLVKRTGEKVFLECVQDMDHENMFWYRQDPGLGLRLIYFSYDVKMKEKGDIPEGYSVSREKKERFSLILESASTNQTSMYLCASSLRGYNEQFFGPGTRLTVL.

This clone was seen a single time. The gene calls are TRBV15 and TRBJ1-3; D gene unclear. The CDR3 runs 12 residues. CDR1 and CDR2 (germline): LNHNV, YYDKDF (reference sequence). V was clipped by 5 bases and J by 7 bases, with 9 bases between them. The CDR3 reads CATSSVGNTIYF. CDR3 bases: TGTGCCACCAGCTCGGTCGGGAACACCATATATTTT.

This clone was observed once. The chain has TRBV6-5 and TRBJ1-1; 7 bases align to TRBD1. The CDR3 totals 15 residues. Germline lookup yields CDR1 MNHEY and CDR2 SVGAGI. The ends lost 5 bases at V and 1 base at J; junction bases unmatched: 7. This CDR3 reads CASSPGGTGNTEAFF. In DNA form, the CDR3 reads TGTGCCAGCAGTCCAGGGGGGACCGGGAACACTGAAGCTTTCTTT.

In regard to this clone: The same CDR3 can be traced to other DNA sequences in this sample. The chain links TRBV5-6 to TRBJ2-7; perhaps TRBD2 as D (5 bases). Germline values: CDR1 SGHDT, CDR2 YYEEEE. Trimming removed 3 bases from V and 2 bases from J, with 6 bases in between. The CDR3 runs 12 residues. The CDR3, as DNA: TGTGCCAGCAGCTCGGGGACCTACGAGCAGTACTTC. Translated: CASSSGTYEQYF.

The V and J genes are TRBV7-9 and TRBJ1-1; D is uncertain. CDR1 and CDR2 from the germline V gene are SEHNR and FQNEAQ (reference sequence). The CDR3 totals 12 residues. The V gene lost 5 bases and the J gene lost 5 bases, with 9 bases spanning the gap. The CDR3 region has the DNA TGTGCCAGCAGCCACTCCGGGACTGAAGCTTTCTTT. The encoded protein is CASSHSGTEAFF. Combining the CDR3 with reference TRBV7-9 and TRBJ1-1 gives the whole variable domain DTGVSQNPRHKITKRGQNVTFRCDPISEHNRLYWYRQTLGQGPEFLTYFQNEAQLEKSRLLSDRFSAERPKGSFSTLEIQRTEQGDSAMYLCASSHSGTEAFFGQGTRLTVV.

The rearrangement joins TRBV28 to TRBJ2-7; unclear D gene. The CDR3 covers 13 residues. The V and J ends lost 3 bases and 7 bases respectively, with 13 bases between them. The germline CDR1 and CDR2 sequences are MDHEN and SYDVKM. The CDR3 coding sequence is TGTGCCAGCAGTTTTCAAGCCCCCGGTGAGCAGTACTTC. Amino acids: CASSFQAPGEQYF.

The chain joins TRBV27 to TRBJ2-7; D uncertain. The V and J ends lost 6 bases and 0 bases respectively, with 12 bases between them. Germline CDR1 and CDR2: MNHEY and SMNVEV (reference sequence). The CDR3 has 14 amino acids. The CDR3 spells CASSPYESSYEQYF. The CDR3 coding sequence is TGTGCCAGCAGCCCTTACGAGAGCTCCTACGAGCAGTACTTC.

The chain recombines TRBV7-9 with TRBJ1-6, with D possibly being TRBD1 (5 bases). Looked up from germline, CDR1 is SEHNR and CDR2 is FQNEAQ (reference sequence). V dropped 4 bases and J dropped 7 bases, with 14 bases sitting between them. The length of the CDR3 is 15 residues. The CDR3 bases are TGTGCCAGCAGCTCCCGGACAAGAGAAAATTCACCCCTCCACTTT. This encodes CASSSRTRENSPLHF.

The chain couples TRBV5-6 to TRBJ1-6, with D possibly TRBD1 on 5 matching bases. The CDR3 extends over 15 amino acids. V lost 0 bases and J 6 bases, leaving 10 bases between the germline ends. CDR1 is SGHDT and CDR2 is YYEEEE in the germline V gene. The CDR3 DNA sequence: TGTGCCAGCAGCTTGGAGGGACCGATTAATTCACCCCTCCACTTT. Translation: CASSLEGPINSPLHF.

This chain's CDR3 is CASTFSGGTDTQYF. Here the CDR3 DNA reads TGTGCCAGCACCTTTAGCGGGGGCACAGATACGCAGTATTTT. The chain is built from TRBV9 and TRBJ2-3; TRBD2 aligns across 8 bases. Germline loops: CDR1 SGDLS, CDR2 YYNGEE. This CDR3 contains 14 residues. After removal of 6 bases from V and 1 base from J, the junction contained 4 bases not matched to a gene.

The gene calls are TRBV4-1 and TRBJ2-5, with D maybe TRBD2 (6 bases). The DNA matches TRBJ2-7 better at its end, which makes the J call doubtful. This CDR3 region has 15 residues. The germline gives CDR1 MGHRA, CDR2 YSYEKL. The chain's CDR3 is CASSQGWRDSYEQYF. As DNA, the CDR3 is TGCGCCAGCAGCCAAGGTTGGCGGGATTCCTACGAGCAGTACTTC.

The chain is built from TRBV7-6 and TRBJ1-1, with D unresolved. Germline values: CDR1 SGHVS, CDR2 FNYEAQ. Trimming left V 5 bases short and J 8 bases short, with 15 bases between. The CDR3 contains 13 residues. The CDR3 here is CASSPLLVAEAFF. The CDR3 nucleotides read TGTGCCAGCAGCCCCCTGTTGGTGGCGGAAGCTTTCTTT.

In regard to this clone: This sample also contains other DNA sequences that code for the same CDR3. The chain is built from TRBV7-6 and TRBJ2-2, with D unresolved. This CDR3 has 13 amino acids. The V gene lost 0 bases and the J gene lost 5 bases, with 4 bases spanning the gap. CDR1 SGHVS and CDR2 FNYEAQ come from the germline V gene. CDR3 sequence reads: CASSLAVTGELFF. For the CDR3, the DNA is TGTGCCAGCAGCTTAGCGGTGACCGGGGAGCTGTTTTTT.

This clone was seen a single time. The chain couples TRBV5-4 to TRBJ1-1, with 7 bases fitting TRBD1. This CDR3 is built from 14 residues. Looked up from germline, CDR1 is SGHNT and CDR2 is YYREEE (reference sequence). The ends lost 4 bases at V and 8 bases at J; junction bases unmatched: 11. The CDR3 DNA sequence: TGTGCCAGCAGCCTCGGGGGGCCAGGGGGAGAAGCTTTCTTT. Translation gives CASSLGGPGGEAFF.

V and J are TRBV7-6 and TRBJ2-5; D perhaps matches TRBD2 (5 bases). This CDR3 has 14 amino acids. CDR1 is SGHVS, CDR2 FNYEAQ, per germline. V dropped 7 bases and J dropped 0 bases, with 12 bases sitting between them. The CDR3 spells CASTPSGNQETQYF. CDR3 DNA sequence: TGTGCCAGCACCCCTTCGGGAAACCAAGAGACCCAGTACTTC. Variable domain in full (rest from reference TRBV7-6 and TRBJ2-5): GAGVSQSPRYKVTKRGQDVALRCDPISGHVSLYWYRQALGQGPEFLTYFNYEAQQDKSGLPNDRFSAERPEGSISTLTIQRTEQRDSAMYRCASTPSGNQETQYFGPGTRLLVL.

V usage is TRBV5-5 and J usage is TRBJ2-2; D is perhaps TRBD2 (5 bases). Per the germline V gene, CDR1 is SGHKS and CDR2 is YYEKEE (reference sequence). The CDR3 runs 13 residues. The V and J ends lost 4 bases and 4 bases respectively, with 8 bases between them. CDR3 DNA: TGTGCCAGCAGCCACGGGGTCACCGGGGAGCTGTTTTTT. Residues: CASSHGVTGELFF.

This clone occurred once. The rearrangement joins TRBV27 to TRBJ2-7; a weak D match, TRBD2 (5 bases). Near its end, the DNA agrees better with TRBJ2-5, so the J call may be wrong. This CDR3 contains 14 residues. Germline V gene data show CDR1 as MNHEY and CDR2 as SMNVEV (reference sequence). The CDR3 nucleotides read TGTGCCAGCAGTTTGGGAGTGGCCCAAGAGACCCAGTACTTC. Translated: CASSLGVAQETQYF.

V usage is TRBV2 and J usage is TRBJ2-7; either TRBD1 or TRBD2 may supply D (6 bases each). The CDR3 length is 15 residues. Trimming took off 8 bases at V and 5 bases at J, with 22 bases between the two ends. Germline V gene data show CDR1 as SNHLY and CDR2 as FYNNEI. CDR3 amino acids: CASGAPGERGDEQYF. CDR3 nucleotides: TGTGCCAGCGGGGCCCCCGGGGAGAGGGGGGACGAGCAGTACTTC.

Points on this clone: This sample includes further DNA sequences coding for the same CDR3. The CDR3 here is CASSQDNRNTEAFF. The CDR3 bases are TGCGCCAGCAGCCAAGACAACAGGAACACTGAAGCTTTCTTT. This sequence joins TRBV4-1 and TRBJ1-1, with D unclear. The CDR3 contains 14 residues. Trimming removed 0 bases from V and 1 base from J, with 6 bases in between. Germline CDR1 reads MGHRA; CDR2 reads YSYEKL.

The rearrangement uses TRBV9 and TRBJ1-1, with D possibly being TRBD1 (5 bases). CDR3 length: 12 residues. Germline V gene data show CDR1 as SGDLS and CDR2 as YYNGEE. V was shortened by 3 bases and J by 6 bases, with 9 bases between the two germline ends. CDR3 in amino acids: CASSGTGSEAFF. CDR3 coding DNA: TGTGCCAGCAGCGGAACAGGTTCTGAAGCTTTCTTT.

V gene TRBV6-5 combines with J gene TRBJ2-3, with TRBD2 matching over 7 bases. Trimming took 6 bases from V and 8 from J; bases not matched to a gene: 14. Germline loops: CDR1 MNHEY, CDR2 SVGAGI. The CDR3 contains 15 residues. CDR3 amino acids: CASSQSGVEWGTQYF. CDR3 nucleotides: TGTGCCAGCAGCCAAAGCGGGGTTGAATGGGGTACGCAGTATTTT.

This chain connects TRBV7-8 to TRBJ1-1; D gene ambiguous. Trimming removed 1 base from V and 5 bases from J, with 8 bases in between. This CDR3 comprises 13 residues. In germline, CDR1 is SGHVS, CDR2 FQNEAQ. CDR3 in DNA: TGTGCCAGCAGCTTAGGAGTGGGTACTGAAGCTTTCTTT. As protein: CASSLGVGTEAFF.

This clone was counted once. Other DNA sequences within the sample encode an identical CDR3. Written as DNA, the CDR3 is TGCGCCAGCAGCCAAGAACCGGGGGGCGAGCAGTACTTC. Translated: CASSQEPGGEQYF. The chain links TRBV4-1 to TRBJ2-7; 7 positions match TRBD2. From germline, CDR1 is MGHRA and CDR2 YSYEKL. Trimming took 0 bases from V and 6 from J; bases not matched to a gene: 2. This CDR3 is 13 amino acids long.

The chain combines TRBV6-5 with TRBJ1-5, with 7 bases fitting TRBD1. Germline values: CDR1 MNHEY, CDR2 SVGAGI. This CDR3 is built from 15 residues. After removal of 6 bases from V and 1 base from J, the junction contained 6 bases not matched to a gene. CDR3 in DNA: TGTGCCAGCAGCCCCACAGGGGAAAGCAATCAGCCCCAGCATTTT. It yields the protein CASSPTGESNQPQHF.

The chain joins TRBV23-1 to TRBJ2-5, with 7 bases lining up with TRBD1. TRBV23-1 is filed as an ORF, its function uncertain. The CDR3 contains 18 residues. The junction had 10 bases not matched to a gene; V was cut back by 0 bases and J by 0 bases. CDR3 in amino acids: CASSQSVGRDRDQETQYF. CDR3 nucleotide sequence: TGCGCCAGCAGTCAATCAGTGGGGAGAGACAGGGACCAAGAGACCCAGTACTTC.

In regard to this clone: This sample includes further DNA sequences coding for the same CDR3. This sequence joins TRBV9 and TRBJ2-3; 7 bases line up with TRBD2. V lost 3 bases to trimming and J lost 2 bases; unmatched junction nucleotides: 3. CDR1 and CDR2 (germline): SGDLS, YYNGEE. CDR3 length: 14 residues. CDR3 residues: CASSGSGVTDTQYF. Written as DNA, the CDR3 is TGTGCCAGCAGCGGGAGCGGGGTCACAGATACGCAGTATTTT.

The rearrangement links TRBV19 to TRBJ1-5; 10 bases map to TRBD1. V trimming: 6 bases; J trimming: 0 bases; junction bases outside the gene matches: 8. Germline CDR1 reads LNHDA; CDR2 reads SQIVND (reference sequence). The CDR3 extends over 17 amino acids. The CDR3 DNA reads TGTGCCAGTAGCATAACCTGGACAGGGGGTAGCAATCAGCCCCAGCATTTT. Encoded protein: CASSITWTGGSNQPQHF.

About this clone itself: Sequence at one end of the junction differs from germline and may be a read error. This chain uses TRBV7-7 with TRBJ1-4, with D possibly matching TRBD1 (6 bases). Germline-derived CDR1 and CDR2 are SSHAT and FNYEAQ (reference sequence). The CDR3 spans 16 residues. The CDR3 protein is CASSLRGPLTNEKLFF. The CDR3 bases are TGTGCTAGCAGCTTACGGGGGCCCCTAACTAATGAAAAACTGTTTTTT.

V usage is TRBV5-6 and J usage is TRBJ2-1, with 8 nucleotides matching TRBD2. V shed 3 bases, J shed 6 bases, and the junction held 8 bases outside the gene matches. The CDR3 loop spans 15 amino acids. Per germline, CDR1 SGHDT and CDR2 YYEEEE. Here the CDR3 reads CASSYGLAGVNEQFF. As DNA, the CDR3 is TGTGCCAGCAGCTACGGACTAGCCGGAGTCAATGAGCAGTTCTTC.